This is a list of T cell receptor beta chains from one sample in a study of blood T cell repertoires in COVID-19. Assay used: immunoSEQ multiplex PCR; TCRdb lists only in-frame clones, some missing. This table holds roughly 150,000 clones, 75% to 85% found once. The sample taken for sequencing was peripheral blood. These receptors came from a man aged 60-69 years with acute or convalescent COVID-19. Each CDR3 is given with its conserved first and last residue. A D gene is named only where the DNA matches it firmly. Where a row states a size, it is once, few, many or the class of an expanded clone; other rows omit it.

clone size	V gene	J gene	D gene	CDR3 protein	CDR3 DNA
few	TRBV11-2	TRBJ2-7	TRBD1	CASSLETGAFYEQYF	TGTGCCAGCAGCTTAGAAACAGGGGCATTTTACGAGCAGTACTTC
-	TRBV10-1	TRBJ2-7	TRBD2	CASSEWLAGAYEQYF	TGCGCCAGCAGTGAGTGGCTAGCGGGAGCCTACGAGCAGTACTTC
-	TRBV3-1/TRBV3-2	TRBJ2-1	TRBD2	CASSRAGQYNEQFF	TGTGCCAGCAGCCGAGCGGGGCAATACAATGAGCAGTTCTTC
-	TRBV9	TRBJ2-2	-	CASSPRGQGPGELFF	TGTGCCAGCAGCCCGCGGGGCCAGGGCCCCGGGGAGCTGTTTTTT
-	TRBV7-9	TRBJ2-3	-	CASSLRARSGDMYTQYF	TGTGCCAGCAGCTTAAGAGCTCGCTCAGGGGATATGTATACGCAGTATTTT
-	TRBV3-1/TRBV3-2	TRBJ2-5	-	CASSQIGETQYF	TGTGCCAGCAGCCAGATCGGAGAGACCCAGTACTTC
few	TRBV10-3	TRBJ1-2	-	CAITPMAGAHGYTF	TGTGCCATCACCCCAATGGCAGGGGCACATGGCTACACCTTC
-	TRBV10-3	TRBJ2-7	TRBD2	CAIRSSGRSNEQYF	TGTGCCATCAGAAGTAGCGGGAGGAGCAACGAGCAGTACTTC
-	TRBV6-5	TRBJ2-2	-	CASTAIGETGELFF	TGTGCCTCTACAGCAATAGGGGAAACCGGGGAGCTGTTTTTT
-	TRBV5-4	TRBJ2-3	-	CASRDQRSLGGTQYF	TGTGCCAGCAGGGATCAGCGGTCCTTGGGAGGTACGCAGTATTTT
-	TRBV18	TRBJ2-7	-	CASSRGQTYEQYF	TGTGCCAGCTCACGCGGACAGACTTACGAGCAGTACTTC
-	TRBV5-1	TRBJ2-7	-	CASSIDGDYEQYF	TGCGCCAGCAGCATAGACGGAGACTACGAGCAGTACTTC
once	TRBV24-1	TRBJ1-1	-	CATSGQAKAFF	TGTGCCACCAGTGGGCAGGCCAAAGCTTTCTTT
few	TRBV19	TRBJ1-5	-	CASSSQGNQPQHF	TGTGCCAGTAGTTCCCAGGGCAATCAGCCCCAGCATTTT
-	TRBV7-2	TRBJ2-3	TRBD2	CASSFSSGGSDTQYF	TGTGCCAGCAGCTTCTCTAGCGGGGGGAGCGATACGCAGTATTTT
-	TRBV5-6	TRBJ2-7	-	CASSIGLSYEQYF	TGTGCCAGCAGCATCGGTCTCTCCTACGAGCAGTACTTC
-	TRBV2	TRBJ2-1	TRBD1	CASGFSGTGFSYNEQFF	TGTGCCAGCGGGTTCTCCGGGACAGGGTTCTCCTACAATGAGCAGTTCTTC
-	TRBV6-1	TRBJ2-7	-	CASASWAPYEQYF	TGTGCCAGCGCTTCCTGGGCCCCCTACGAGCAGTACTTC
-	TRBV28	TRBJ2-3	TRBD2	CASSPWGGSGTDTQYF	TGTGCCAGCAGTCCTTGGGGCGGGAGTGGCACAGATACGCAGTATTTT
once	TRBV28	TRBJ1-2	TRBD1	CASSLVTGGAYGYTF	TGTGCCAGCAGTCTCGTGACAGGGGGTGCCTATGGCTACACCTTC
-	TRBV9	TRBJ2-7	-	CASSGSMGRSEQYF	TGTGCCAGCAGCGGGAGTATGGGGCGTAGTGAGCAGTACTTC
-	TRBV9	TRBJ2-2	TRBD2	CASSAIGRGSNTGELFF	TGTGCCAGCAGCGCAATTGGGAGGGGCTCGAACACCGGGGAGCTGTTTTTT
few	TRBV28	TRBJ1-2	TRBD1	CASSLTGGEDYGYTF	TGTGCCAGCAGCCTTACAGGGGGCGAGGACTATGGCTACACCTTC
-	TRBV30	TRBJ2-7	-	CAWRAPGTQKYEQYF	TGTGCCTGGAGGGCCCCCGGGACACAAAAATACGAGCAGTACTTC
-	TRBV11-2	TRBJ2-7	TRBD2	CASSLGTSGTYEQYF	TGTGCCAGCAGCCTAGGGACTAGCGGTACCTACGAGCAGTACTTC
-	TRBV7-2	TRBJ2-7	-	CASSLAGSSYEQYF	TGTGCCAGCAGCTTAGCCGGGAGTAGTTACGAGCAGTACTTC
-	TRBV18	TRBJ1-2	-	CASSPTQNYGYTF	TGTGCCAGCTCACCAACACAGAACTATGGCTACACCTTC
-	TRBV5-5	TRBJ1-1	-	CASSNREGPPRVNTEAFF	TGTGCCAGCAGCAACAGGGAGGGCCCCCCCCGGGTGAACACTGAAGCTTTCTTT
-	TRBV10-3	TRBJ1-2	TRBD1	CAISDLGQSYGYTF	TGTGCCATCAGTGACCTGGGACAGTCCTATGGCTACACCTTC
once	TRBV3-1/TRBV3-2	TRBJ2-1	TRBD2	CASSQELAGRRRNEQFF	TGTGCCAGCAGCCAAGAACTAGCGGGGCGGCGTCGCAATGAGCAGTTCTTC
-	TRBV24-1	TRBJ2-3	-	CATSGSPPSDTQYF	TGTGCCACCAGTGGCAGTCCACCTTCGGATACGCAGTATTTT
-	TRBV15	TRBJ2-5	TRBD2	CATSRDKGLAGGRQETQYF	TGTGCCACCAGCAGAGATAAGGGACTAGCGGGGGGTAGACAAGAGACCCAGTACTTC
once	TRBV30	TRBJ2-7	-	CAWSVYRAINEQYF	TGTGCCTGGAGTGTATACAGGGCGATCAACGAGCAGTACTTC
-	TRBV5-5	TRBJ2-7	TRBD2	CASSFVAGGGNYEQYF	TGTGCCAGCAGCTTTGTAGCGGGAGGCGGAAACTACGAGCAGTACTTC
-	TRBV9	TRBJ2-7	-	CASSVDSGNRYEQYF	TGTGCCAGCAGCGTAGATTCCGGGAACCGGTACGAGCAGTACTTC
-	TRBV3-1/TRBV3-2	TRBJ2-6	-	CASSQDRRAGANVLTF	TGTGCCAGCAGCCAAGATAGAAGAGCTGGGGCCAACGTCCTGACTTTC
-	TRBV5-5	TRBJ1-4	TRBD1	CASSRDRGWEKLFF	TGTGCCAGCAGCCGGGACAGGGGATGGGAAAAACTGTTTTTT
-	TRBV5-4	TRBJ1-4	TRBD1	CASSPTGGIGEKLFF	TGTGCCAGCAGCCCGACAGGGGGAATAGGGGAAAAACTGTTTTTT
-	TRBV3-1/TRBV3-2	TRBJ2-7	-	CASSQEGAILREQYF	TGTGCCAGCAGCCAAGAGGGGGCTATCTTAAGGGAGCAGTACTTC
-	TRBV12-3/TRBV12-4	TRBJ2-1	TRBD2	CASSLSSGIPFF	TGTGCCAGCAGTTTATCTAGCGGGATACCGTTCTTC
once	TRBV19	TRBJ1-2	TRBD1	CASRVDRARYYGYTF	TGTGCCAGTAGAGTTGACAGGGCCCGCTACTATGGCTACACCTTC
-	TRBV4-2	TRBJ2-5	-	CASSQEAMETQYF	TGTGCCAGCAGCCAAGAAGCGATGGAGACCCAGTACTTC
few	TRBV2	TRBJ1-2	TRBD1	CASSDGTGNYGYTF	TGTGCCAGCAGTGACGGGACAGGGAACTATGGCTACACCTTC
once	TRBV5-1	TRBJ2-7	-	CASSSQAPTYEQYF	TGCGCCAGCAGTTCACAGGCCCCAACCTACGAGCAGTACTTC
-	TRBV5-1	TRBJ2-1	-	CASSGTQGINEQFF	TGCGCCAGTTCCGGGACTCAGGGTATCAATGAGCAGTTCTTC
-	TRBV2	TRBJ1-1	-	CASNTGLPGTEAFF	TGTGCCAGCAACACAGGGCTTCCAGGCACTGAAGCTTTCTTT
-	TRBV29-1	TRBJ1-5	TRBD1	CSVAIGQGRAQPQHF	TGCAGCGTTGCAATAGGACAGGGACGTGCTCAGCCCCAGCATTTT
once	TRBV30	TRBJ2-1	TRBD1	CLKDREDNEQFF	TGTCTAAAGGACAGGGAGGACAATGAGCAGTTCTTC
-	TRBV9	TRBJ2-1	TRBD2	CASSRGLGTRGASYNEQFF	TGTGCCAGCAGCCGCGGACTAGGGACTAGGGGAGCGTCCTACAATGAGCAGTTCTTC
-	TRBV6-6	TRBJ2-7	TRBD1	CASTVLQGNSYEQYF	TGTGCCAGCACCGTACTACAGGGGAACTCCTACGAGCAGTACTTC
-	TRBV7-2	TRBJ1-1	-	CASSLVHMNTEAFF	TGTGCCAGCAGCTTAGTACACATGAACACTGAAGCTTTCTTT
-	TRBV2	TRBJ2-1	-	CASSAQVGSYNEQFF	TGTGCCAGCAGTGCGCAGGTGGGCTCCTACAATGAGCAGTTCTTC
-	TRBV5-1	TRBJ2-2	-	CASSLAMGQGNTGELFF	TGCGCCAGCAGCTTGGCCATGGGGCAGGGAAACACCGGGGAGCTGTTTTTT
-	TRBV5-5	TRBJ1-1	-	CASSSTPTGLNTEAFF	TGTGCCAGCAGCTCGACCCCGACAGGCTTGAACACTGAAGCTTTCTTT
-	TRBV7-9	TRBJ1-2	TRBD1	CASSPAGTAYGYTF	TGTGCCAGCAGCCCTGCCGGGACAGCCTATGGCTACACCTTC